These T cell receptor beta chains were read from a single sample in a study of cytomegalovirus exposure and HLA in healthy donors. Clones were sequenced by immunoSEQ multiplex PCR, and TCRdb holds only the in-frame ones, with some missing. The sample has about 120,000 clones; roughly nine tenths are singletons. Sequenced sample: PBMCs. Receptors originate from a woman between 18 and 29 years old in good health and CMV-seronegative. The CDR3 runs from the conserved cysteine through the conserved F or W. A D gene is named only where the DNA matches it firmly. Size is stated for part of the rows, as once, few or many counts, or as a class when the clone is expanded.

NA	TRBJ1-1	TRBD1	TRBV5-5	CASSYIQGLLLMNTEAFF	TGTGCCAGCAGTTATATACAGGGGCTACTGCTGATGAACACTGAAGCTTTCTTT
NA	TRBJ2-1	NA	TRBV4-2	CASSQDTGGEQFF	TGTGCCAGCAGCCAAGATACGGGTGGTGAGCAGTTCTTC
NA	TRBJ1-4	TRBD1	TRBV7-2	CASSQQGLGEKLFF	TGTGCCAGCAGCCAACAGGGGTTGGGTGAAAAACTGTTTTTT
once	TRBJ2-5	TRBD2	TRBV11-2	CASSTYSGGVQETQYF	TGTGCCAGCAGCACCTATAGCGGGGGGGTCCAAGAGACCCAGTACTTC
NA	TRBJ2-1	NA	TRBV28	CASSFFGGVGLVGEQFF	TGTGCCAGCAGTTTCTTCGGCGGCGTGGGACTCGTCGGTGAGCAGTTCTTC
NA	TRBJ1-2	TRBD1	TRBV28	CASSFGTVGYTF	TGTGCCAGCAGTTTCGGGACAGTTGGCTACACCTTC
NA	TRBJ1-1	TRBD1	TRBV4-1	CASSLGQGATNTEAFF	TGCGCCAGCAGCCTCGGACAGGGAGCTACGAACACTGAAGCTTTCTTT
NA	TRBJ2-7	NA	TRBV7-6	CASSLESQVSYEQYF	TGTGCCAGCAGCTTAGAGTCACAGGTCTCCTACGAGCAGTACTTC
NA	TRBJ2-7	NA	TRBV20-1	CSAGQFQQYF	TGCAGTGCTGGACAGTTTCAGCAGTACTTC
NA	TRBJ1-1	NA	TRBV5-1	CASSLQAANTEAFF	TGCGCCAGCAGCTTACAGGCGGCGAACACTGAAGCTTTCTTT